The clone carrying this TCR beta chain was seen only a few times. Its specificity is unknown. PCR involved 60 Vbeta and 13 Jbeta primers. Clones were sequenced by immunoSEQ multiplex PCR, and TCRdb holds only the in-frame ones, with some missing. Seen here are roughly 180,000 clones, roughly 74% observed once, and the top ten hold approximately 5.4%. The entry originates in a study of cytomegalovirus exposure and HLA in healthy donors. In germline, CDR1 is SGHAT, CDR2 FQNNGV. The CDR3 consists of 15 residues. Losses at the gene ends were 3 bases for V and 3 bases for J; bases not matched to a gene: 8. Study results and limitations: It was reportedly the case that the classifier diagnosed cytomegalovirus status with high specificity and sensitivity. Overall, approximately 150 TCR beta chains were annotated as cytomegalovirus-associated. In terms of immune exposure information, only CMV serostatus was available.

Each donor was nominally healthy when sampled (though unrecorded immune exposures were likely). The chain links TRBV11-2 to TRBJ2-7; TRBD1 agrees at 7 bases. Sample: PBMCs. This sequence was found in a woman aged 25 to 45 in good health and CMV-seropositive. CDR3 in DNA: TGTGCCAGCAGCTTGGGGGTAGGGGGCAACTACGAGCAGTACTTC. Its translation is CASSLGVGGNYEQYF.